These 7 T cell receptor beta chains were all obtained from the same sample, sequenced in a study of blood T cell repertoires in COVID-19. Sequencing used immunoSEQ multiplex PCR; TCRdb keeps in-frame clones, though not all of them. The sample records 120,000 to 150,000 clones, roughly 80% being singletons. Sequenced: peripheral blood. The receptors were gathered from a man aged 50 to 59 with active or convalescent COVID-19.

The chain recombines TRBV12-3 or TRBV12-4 with TRBJ2-2, with D possibly being TRBD1 (5 bases). Trimming shortened V by 7 bases and J by 3 bases, and 9 bases separated the two germline ends. The CDR3 extends over 13 amino acids. The CDR3 reads CASTPGYTGELFF. The CDR3 coding sequence is TGTGCCAGCACCCCAGGGTACACCGGGGAGCTGTTTTTT.

V is TRBV7-2 and J is TRBJ2-7; weak D call: TRBD1 (6 bases). The V gene's germline CDR1 is SGHTA and CDR2 FQGNSA. V was cut by 1 base and J by 1 base, with 11 bases left in between. CDR3 length: 15 residues. The CDR3 DNA sequence: TGTGCCAGCAGCTTAGTGCAGGGGTCGTCCTACGAGCAGTACTTC. Residues: CASSLVQGSSYEQYF.

In this sample, this clone turned up a few times. The chain recombines TRBV30 with TRBJ2-7, with D possibly being TRBD1 (6 bases). Between the trimmed V and J ends, which lost 1 base and 4 bases, there was a span of 20 bases. CDR3 size: 16 residues. Germline V CDR1 and CDR2: GTSNPN, SVGIG (reference sequence). In DNA form, the CDR3 reads TGTGCCTGGAGTGCCCTCGGGACATCAGGGGCGTACGAGCAGTACTTC. This gives the protein CAWSALGTSGAYEQYF.

The chain uses TRBV7-3 and TRBJ2-7; 12 positions agree with TRBD2. Germline-derived CDR1 and CDR2 are SGHTA and FQGTGA. This CDR3 contains 17 residues. V trimming: 3 bases; J trimming: 2 bases; junction bases outside the gene matches: 8. For the CDR3, the DNA is TGTGCCAGCAGCTTCAGTTTACTAGCGGGAGGAACCTACGAGCAGTACTTC. Residues: CASSFSLLAGGTYEQYF.

The chain joins TRBV21-1 to TRBJ2-7; the table's TRBD1 call for D was not verified on the DNA. TRBV21-1 is shown as a pseudogene. CDR3 length: 15 residues. The CDR3 DNA sequence: TGTGCCAGCAGCACCCCCGGGACAGGGGACTACGAGCAGTACTTC. This gives the protein CASSTPGTGDYEQYF.

The chain links TRBV2 to TRBJ1-1, with TRBD1 identical over 9 bases. This CDR3 region has 17 residues. The germline V gene encodes CDR1 SNHLY and CDR2 FYNNEI. J was trimmed by 4 bases and V by 3 bases; bases with no gene match: 12. This CDR3 is CASSDPKTGGSSTEAFF. The CDR3 coding sequence is TGTGCCAGCAGTGACCCCAAGACAGGGGGGTCAAGCACTGAAGCTTTCTTT.

The chain joins TRBV5-1 to TRBJ2-3, with 11 bases aligning to TRBD2. With 5 bases clipped from V and 3 bases from J, the junction kept 5 bases outside the gene matches. The CDR3 has 15 residues. The germline V gene encodes CDR1 SGHRS and CDR2 YFSETQ. Written as DNA, the CDR3 is TGCGCCAGCAGGCAGACTAGCGGGAATACAGATACGCAGTATTTT. This codes for CASRQTSGNTDTQYF.